A single sample gave rise to the 9 T cell receptor beta chains below, sequenced in a study of cytomegalovirus exposure and HLA in healthy donors. The PCR employed 60 Vbeta primers together with 13 Jbeta primers. Repertoires were generated with immunoSEQ multiplex PCR, while TCRdb's copy carries only in-frame clones and drops some. The sample includes 110,000 to 150,000 clones, approximately 82% of them seen just once. Sequencing was performed on PBMCs. The origin of the receptors is a woman in her thirties or forties in good health and CMV-seronegative.

This chain links TRBV19 with TRBJ1-1; the match to TRBD1 covers 9 bases. This CDR3 is 12 amino acids long. The germline CDR1 and CDR2 sequences are LNHDA and SQIVND (reference sequence). The ends lost 6 bases at V and 7 bases at J; junction bases unmatched: 3. The CDR3 sequence is CASRQGANEAFF. CDR3 bases: TGTGCCAGTAGACAGGGGGCTAATGAAGCTTTCTTT.

This rearrangement joins TRBV27 to TRBJ2-7; TRBD1 matches 12 bases. With 5 bases clipped from V and 4 bases from J, the junction kept 9 bases outside the gene matches. This CDR3 region has 16 residues. Germline lookup yields CDR1 MNHEY and CDR2 SMNVEV (reference sequence). The CDR3 nucleotides read TGTGCCAGCAGTCAAACCGGGACAGGGGGCGTATACGAGCAGTACTTC. Its translation is CASSQTGTGGVYEQYF.

This chain joins TRBV5-5 and TRBJ1-5; the D gene is possibly TRBD1 (6 bases). The V gene's germline CDR1 is SGHKS and CDR2 YYEKEE (reference sequence). CDR3 length: 15 amino acids. The V and J ends lost 5 bases and 5 bases respectively, with 17 bases between them. CDR3: CASRGGAHWYQPQHF. CDR3 sequence (DNA): TGTGCCAGCAGGGGGGGGGCTCATTGGTATCAGCCCCAGCATTTT.

The chain links TRBV4-2 to TRBJ2-7; TRBD2 matches at 7 bases. The CDR3 consists of 15 residues. J lost 3 bases, V lost 2 bases, and 7 bases had no gene match. The germline V gene has CDR1 LGHNA and CDR2 YNFKEQ. Written as DNA, the CDR3 is TGTGCCAGCAGCCAATATCTAGCGGCTAACTACGAGCAGTACTTC. The encoded protein is CASSQYLAANYEQYF.

The chain recombines TRBV4-2 with TRBJ2-5, with TRBD2 matching over 8 bases. The germline V gene has CDR1 LGHNA and CDR2 YNFKEQ. Trimming took 1 base from V and 5 from J; bases not matched to a gene: 12. This CDR3 comprises 17 residues. The CDR3 coding sequence is TGTGCCAGCAGCCAAGGCCGGAAACTAGCGGTGACGGAGACCCAGTACTTC. It yields the protein CASSQGRKLAVTETQYF.

The chain has TRBV7-8 and TRBJ2-2; TRBD2 aligns across 7 bases. Per germline, CDR1 SGHVS and CDR2 FQNEAQ. This CDR3 contains 17 residues. Trimming removed 3 bases from V and 0 bases from J; junction bases left unmatched: 7. The CDR3 DNA reads TGTGCCAGCAGCTTGGGGCTGAGCGGGGCGAACACCGGGGAGCTGTTTTTT. Translated: CASSLGLSGANTGELFF.

J is TRBJ1-5 and V is TRBV5-6; a possible D gene is TRBD1 (5 bases). Germline CDR1 is SGHDT and CDR2 is YYEEEE. This CDR3 region has 14 residues. V was shortened by 2 bases and J by 11 bases, with 17 bases between the two germline ends. CDR3 sequence: CASSFGGDVMAQHF. The CDR3 DNA reads TGTGCCAGCAGCTTTGGGGGGGACGTGATGGCCCAGCATTTT.

This chain connects TRBV7-3 to TRBJ1-1; D is undetermined. V lost 5 bases and J 0 bases, leaving 22 bases between the germline ends. This CDR3 has 18 residues. Germline CDR1 and CDR2: SGHTA and FQGTGA. The CDR3 DNA reads as TGTGCCAGCAGCCCCCGGGGAGGACCCGTAGGGCTGAACACTGAAGCTTTCTTT. Amino acids: CASSPRGGPVGLNTEAFF.

V gene TRBV18 combines with J gene TRBJ1-3; 7 nucleotides line up with TRBD1. Trimming at V came to 5 bases and at J to 2 bases, leaving 3 bases not matched to a gene. CDR3 length: 14 residues. Germline V gives CDR1 KGHSH, CDR2 LQKENI. The CDR3 coding sequence is TGTGCCAGCTCAGAGACAGGGACTGGAAACACCATATATTTT. Encoded protein: CASSETGTGNTIYF. Filled out from reference TRBV18 and TRBJ1-3, the complete variable domain reads NAGVMQNPRHLVRRRGQEARLRCSPMKGHSHVYWYRQLPEEGLKFMVYLQKENIIDESGMPKERFSAEFPKEGPSILRIQQVVRGDSAAYFCASSETGTGNTIYFGEGSWLTVV.